A single sample is the source of the 29 T cell receptor beta chains below, sequenced in a study of cytomegalovirus exposure and HLA in healthy donors. Researchers ran the PCR with 60 Vbeta and 13 Jbeta primers. Using immunoSEQ multiplex PCR, the repertoire was profiled, and TCRdb retains in-frame clones only, with some absent. The sample carries some 150,000 clones, roughly 84% recorded once. Sample: PBMCs. All receptors come from a male donor in good health and CMV-seronegative.

The chain uses TRBV5-1 and TRBJ2-5, with TRBD1 as a possible D gene (5 bases). Germline CDR1 SGHRS, CDR2 YFSETQ. With 2 bases removed from V and 0 bases from J, the gap between germline ends came to 8 bases. The CDR3 runs to 14 residues. This chain's CDR3 is CASSLGANQETQYF. The CDR3, as DNA: TGCGCCAGCAGCTTAGGGGCAAACCAAGAGACCCAGTACTTC.

The V call is TRBV9, the J call TRBJ2-5; TRBD2 aligns across 12 bases. Germline V CDR1 and CDR2: SGDLS, YYNGEE. This CDR3 has 17 amino acids. V gave up 0 bases and J gave up 5 bases; unmatched junction bases: 8. Here the CDR3 reads CASSVALRLAGEETQYF. CDR3 nucleotides: TGTGCCAGCAGCGTAGCCCTTAGACTAGCGGGGGAGGAGACCCAGTACTTC.

The rearrangement joins TRBV7-9 to TRBJ2-1; 7 bases align to TRBD1. This CDR3 spans 15 amino acids. V lost 5 bases, J lost 9 bases, and 13 bases stayed unmatched. CDR1 is SEHNR, CDR2 FQNEAQ, per germline (reference sequence). The CDR3, as DNA: TGTGCCAGCAGCGCGGACCGGGACAGAGCTGGTGAGCAGTTCTTC. As protein: CASSADRDRAGEQFF.

V is TRBV6-4 and J is TRBJ2-1; possibly TRBD2 for D (6 bases). V lost 4 bases, J lost 6 bases, and 10 bases lay in between. The CDR3 spans 13 residues. Per germline, CDR1 MRHNA and CDR2 SNTAGT. This chain's CDR3 is CASSVEGFNEQFF. The CDR3 nucleotides read TGTGCCAGCAGTGTGGAGGGGTTCAATGAGCAGTTCTTC.

This chain connects TRBV7-9 to TRBJ2-2; TRBD2 agrees at 8 bases. V was clipped by 6 bases and J by 7 bases; unmatched bases: 10. CDR3 length: 15 residues. Germline CDR1 and CDR2: SEHNR and FQNEAQ (reference sequence). Written as DNA, the CDR3 is TGTGCCAGCAGATACGGGAGGGCCCGAAGCGGGGAGCTGTTTTTT. Its protein is CASRYGRARSGELFF.

The V and J genes are TRBV9 and TRBJ2-3; D might be TRBD1 (5 bases). This CDR3 is 14 amino acids long. The V gene's germline CDR1 is SGDLS and CDR2 YYNGEE. V lost 0 bases, J lost 4 bases, and 9 bases lay in between. CDR3 bases: TGTGCCAGCAGCGTAGCAGGGATTGCAGATACGCAGTATTTT. Translating gives CASSVAGIADTQYF.

This clone is a singleton in its sample. This clone may be a read error of a much larger clone one base away. V is TRBV6-1 and J is TRBJ2-1, with TRBD2 matching over 13 bases. The CDR3 extends over 14 amino acids. The germline V gene encodes CDR1 MNHNS and CDR2 SASEGT. V was clipped by 4 bases and J by 6 bases; unmatched bases: 0. In DNA, the CDR3 is TGTGCCAGCAGTGGACTAGCGGGGGGCAATGAGCAGTTCTTC. This translates into CASSGLAGGNEQFF.

The chain has TRBV7-2 and TRBJ2-1; 10 nucleotides agree with TRBD2. CDR3 length: 15 residues. CDR1 and CDR2 (germline): SGHTA, FQGNSA. Trimming took 5 bases from V and 14 from J; bases not matched to a gene: 15. The CDR3 spells CASSPTSLSGRKEFF. CDR3 in DNA: TGTGCCAGCAGCCCTACCTCCCTTAGCGGGAGGAAGGAGTTCTTC.

The rearrangement joins TRBV2 to TRBJ2-7; TRBD1 might be the D (6 bases). V was clipped by 2 bases and J by 3 bases, with 11 bases between them. The CDR3 loop spans 14 amino acids. CDR1 SNHLY and CDR2 FYNNEI come from the germline V gene. As DNA, the CDR3 is TGTGCCAGCAGTGAACAGGGGACATTCTACGAGCAGTACTTC. This encodes CASSEQGTFYEQYF.

The chain has TRBV7-2 and TRBJ1-2; possibly TRBD1 for D (6 bases). The V gene lost 5 bases and the J gene lost 4 bases, with 14 bases spanning the gap. The CDR3 loop spans 14 amino acids. Germline V gene lookup returns CDR1 SGHTA and CDR2 FQGNSA. CDR3 nucleotides: TGTGCCAGCAGCCGCGAGGGGGTCGGCTATGGCTACACCTTC. Translating it yields CASSREGVGYGYTF.

This chain connects TRBV19 to TRBJ2-7, with 10 bases fitting TRBD1. Germline loops: CDR1 LNHDA, CDR2 SQIVND (reference sequence). This CDR3 is 15 amino acids long. V dropped 3 bases and J dropped 6; count of bases not matched to a gene: 8. CDR3 nucleotides: TGTGCCAGTAGTATCCTCGGGACAGGGGTTGGCGAGCAGTACTTC. Protein sequence: CASSILGTGVGEQYF.

DNA for the CDR3: TGTGCAAGTCGCTTAGCGTTTCGGGGGGGGCAAGAGACCCAGTACTTC. Translated, it gives CASRLAFRGGQETQYF. V usage is TRBV12-2 and J usage is TRBJ2-5; TRBD2 is the table's D call and was not checked against the DNA. TRBV12-2 is designated a pseudogene. The CDR3 consists of 16 residues.

The chain couples TRBV6-1 to TRBJ2-3, with unresolved D. CDR3 size: 13 residues. V was trimmed by 2 bases and J by 6 bases, leaving 9 bases between them. Germline V gives CDR1 MNHNS, CDR2 SASEGT. The CDR3 loop is CASSETARDTQYF. In DNA form, the CDR3 reads TGTGCCAGCAGTGAAACTGCCAGGGATACGCAGTATTTT.

This clone was seen more than once but under ten times. The rearrangement links TRBV5-1 to TRBJ1-6; TRBD1 might be the D (5 bases). V lost 2 bases, J lost 4 bases, and 10 bases lay in between. Germline V gene sequence: CDR1 SGHRS, CDR2 YFSETQ. The length of the CDR3 is 15 residues. CDR3 bases: TGCGCCAGCAGCTTCATGACAGATTATAATTCACCCCTCCACTTT. Translation: CASSFMTDYNSPLHF.

This rearrangement joins TRBV7-9 to TRBJ2-3, with 11 nucleotides matching TRBD2. The CDR3 loop spans 19 amino acids. CDR1 and CDR2 (germline): SEHNR, FQNEAQ (reference sequence). J gave up 1 base and V 3 bases, and 12 bases lay outside the gene matches. CDR3 nucleotide sequence: TGTGCCAGCAGCTTCACTAGCGGGAGCCTCCACTCCGGCACAGATACGCAGTATTTT. The encoded protein is CASSFTSGSLHSGTDTQYF.

A single count supports this clone. This chain uses TRBV29-1 with TRBJ1-2, with 7 bases fitting TRBD1. The germline V gene has CDR1 SQVTM and CDR2 ANQGSEA. The CDR3 runs 11 residues. J lost 8 bases, V lost 6 bases, and 6 bases had no gene match. DNA for the CDR3: TGCAGCGTGGGGACAGAGGGCGGCTACACCTTC. Translation gives CSVGTEGGYTF.

This chain connects TRBV9 to TRBJ2-2, with a possible D match to TRBD1 (5 bases). The germline CDR1 and CDR2 sequences are SGDLS and YYNGEE. V gave up 0 bases and J gave up 6 bases, with 6 bases separating them. There are 13 residues in the CDR3. CDR3 bases: TGTGCCAGCAGCGTAGAGGGGTCCGGGGAGCTGTTTTTT. This encodes CASSVEGSGELFF. Variable domain in full (rest from reference TRBV9 and TRBJ2-2): DSGVTQTPKHLITATGQRVTLRCSPRSGDLSVYWYQQSLDQGLQFLIQYYNGEERAKGNILERFSAQQFPDLHSELNLSSLELGDSALYFCASSVEGSGELFFGEGSRLTVL.

This clone appeared once. The rearrangement joins TRBV5-1 to TRBJ2-1, with D perhaps TRBD1 (5 bases). V was pared by 4 bases and J by 0 bases, with 8 bases between. The CDR3 runs to 14 residues. Per germline, CDR1 SGHRS and CDR2 YFSETQ. The CDR3 spells CASSDQGSYNEQFF. DNA for the CDR3: TGCGCCAGCAGCGACCAGGGCTCCTACAATGAGCAGTTCTTC.

The rearrangement uses TRBV29-1 and TRBJ2-7; tentatively, D is TRBD2 (5 bases). The CDR3 loop spans 13 amino acids. With 7 bases removed from V and 3 bases from J, the gap between germline ends came to 16 bases. Germline CDR1 is SQVTM and CDR2 is ANQGSEA. This chain's CDR3 is CSALSGVDYEQYF. CDR3 in DNA: TGCAGCGCCTTGTCCGGGGTAGACTACGAGCAGTACTTC.

The chain has TRBV9 and TRBJ1-1, with D hard to call. The CDR3 runs to 13 residues. CDR1 is SGDLS, CDR2 YYNGEE, per germline. The germline V and J ends were trimmed by 4 bases and 1 base, with 8 bases remaining between them. The DNA for the CDR3 is TGTGCCAGCAGCATATTTAAGAACACTGAAGCTTTCTTT. It specifies CASSIFKNTEAFF. Based on the CDR3 plus reference TRBV9 and TRBJ1-1, the full variable domain is DSGVTQTPKHLITATGQRVTLRCSPRSGDLSVYWYQQSLDQGLQFLIQYYNGEERAKGNILERFSAQQFPDLHSELNLSSLELGDSALYFCASSIFKNTEAFFGQGTRLTVV.

The chain has TRBV4-1 and TRBJ1-3, with D possibly being TRBD1 (6 bases). The V gene's germline CDR1 is MGHRA and CDR2 YSYEKL. V gave up 0 bases and J gave up 2 bases, with 14 bases separating them. The CDR3 is made up of 17 amino acids. The CDR3 sequence: CASSQDHRGAPGNTIYF. CDR3 DNA sequence: TGCGCCAGCAGCCAAGATCATCGGGGGGCGCCTGGAAACACCATATATTTT.

The chain joins TRBV10-3 to TRBJ1-4; D possibly corresponds to TRBD1 (6 bases). The V and J ends lost 6 bases and 7 bases respectively, with 15 bases between them. The germline V gene has CDR1 ENHRY and CDR2 SYGVKD. The CDR3 runs 14 residues. The CDR3: CAIRPAGAGEKLFF. DNA of the CDR3: TGTGCCATCAGGCCCGCAGGGGCGGGTGAAAAACTGTTTTTT.

V usage is TRBV6-5 and J usage is TRBJ2-2, with a tentative D call TRBD2 (5 bases). The CDR3 runs to 12 residues. CDR1 is MNHEY and CDR2 is SVGAGI in the germline V gene. Trimming stripped 9 bases from V and 3 bases from J, with 8 bases between. The CDR3 spells CASLADTGELFF. The CDR3 coding sequence is TGTGCCAGTCTAGCTGACACCGGGGAGCTGTTTTTT.

Only a few counts were recorded for this clone. The chain is built from TRBV2 and TRBJ2-2, with D unresolved. The CDR3 has 14 residues. Trimming took off 7 bases at V and 3 bases at J, with 12 bases between the two ends. CDR1 SNHLY and CDR2 FYNNEI come from the germline V gene. Here the CDR3 reads CASMVEKHTGELFF. Here the CDR3 DNA reads TGTGCCAGCATGGTAGAGAAGCACACCGGGGAGCTGTTTTTT.

The rearrangement uses TRBV29-1 and TRBJ1-2; 8 bases are a match to TRBD1. With 7 bases clipped from V and 5 bases from J, the junction kept 9 bases outside the gene matches. The germline V gene encodes CDR1 SQVTM and CDR2 ANQGSEA. CDR3 length: 13 amino acids. CDR3 coding DNA: TGCAGCGGATCCGGGACAGGAGGATATGGCTACACCTTC. Protein: CSGSGTGGYGYTF.

This chain connects TRBV19 to TRBJ1-1; 11 positions match TRBD1. The CDR3 totals 12 residues. Per germline, CDR1 LNHDA and CDR2 SQIVND (reference sequence). V lost 11 bases, J lost 3 bases, and 2 bases stayed unmatched. The CDR3 here is CASDRGHTEAFF. CDR3 DNA: TGTGCCTCGGACAGGGGGCACACTGAAGCTTTCTTT. Drawing the rest from reference TRBV19 and TRBJ1-1, the complete variable domain is DGGITQSPKYLFRKEGQNVTLSCEQNLNHDAMYWYRQDPGQGLRLIYYSQIVNDFQKGDIAEGYSVSREKKESFPLTVTSAQKNPTAFYLCASDRGHTEAFFGQGTRLTVV.

The chain carries TRBV2 and TRBJ2-3, with 9 bases aligning to TRBD1. The trim removed 0 bases at V and 0 bases at J, leaving 7 bases unmatched. The length of the CDR3 is 18 residues. Germline CDR1 and CDR2: SNHLY and FYNNEI. This chain's CDR3 is CASSEALPGQGSTDTQYF. The CDR3 nucleotides are TGTGCCAGCAGTGAAGCGCTTCCGGGACAGGGAAGCACAGATACGCAGTATTTT.

V usage is TRBV4-3 and J usage is TRBJ2-5; 8 positions agree with TRBD1. The DNA matches TRBJ2-7 better at its end, which makes the J call doubtful. The CDR3 runs to 16 residues. CDR1 is LGHNA and CDR2 is YSLEER in the germline V gene. CDR3 DNA sequence: TGCGCCAGCAGCCACCTTCCCCGGACAGGGTTCTACGAGCAGTACTTC. It yields the protein CASSHLPRTGFYEQYF.

Here the CDR3 reads CASSFQGSYNEQFF. Written as DNA, the CDR3 is TGTGCCAGCAGCTTCCAGGGGTCCTACAATGAGCAGTTCTTC. The V call is TRBV5-6, the J call TRBJ2-1, with D tentatively TRBD1 (6 bases). This CDR3 is 14 amino acids long. From germline, CDR1 is SGHDT and CDR2 YYEEEE. Trimming took off 2 bases at V and 1 base at J, with 7 bases between the two ends.